This TCR beta chain derives from a study of blood T cell repertoires in COVID-19. On the study more broadly: The analysed material was cDNA or gDNA that came from T cells, B-cell-depleted T cells, or PBMCs.

Per the original methods: Estimates of nucleated cell counts were drawn from the amplification of reference gene primers. TCRdb keeps only in-frame clones here, not all; method: immunoSEQ multiplex PCR. V and J calls and clone size are given by that table; D and trimming were obtained from the DNA. The sample contains about 89,000 clones, approximately 88% of which appear only once. Trimming removed 5 bases from V and 5 bases from J; junction bases left unmatched: 1. The CDR3 sequence is 12 residues long. The germline V gene encodes CDR1 MDHEN and CDR2 SYDVKM. The chain joins TRBV28 to TRBJ1-1, with 8 bases matching TRBD1. This sequence originates from a man aged 55 to 70 with acute or convalescent COVID-19. Specimen: peripheral blood. In nucleotides, the CDR3 is TGTGCCAGCAGTACAGGGGGGACTGAAGCTTTCTTT. Protein sequence: CASSTGGTEAFF.